This TCR beta chain stems from a study of graft-versus-host responses after intestinal transplantation. About this clone itself: Its matching antigen is unknown.

Trimming pared 9 bases from V and 5 bases from J, leaving 13 bases between. This CDR3 contains 13 residues. Germline V gene lookup returns CDR1 MNHEY and CDR2 SVGAGI. Study findings and constraints: There was an association between peak levels of circulating GvH clones and early post-transplant HvG declines.

Graft tissue processing released intraepithelial and lamina propria lymphocytes. Here immunoSEQ multiplex PCR was the method, and the copy in TCRdb shows in-frame clones only, minus some. This sample has about 37,000 clones, with roughly 90% found just once. The receptor's source is a human patient who received an intestinal transplant, so some T cells may come from the graft donor. V is TRBV6-5 and J is TRBJ1-4; D ambiguous. The sample in question was ileum tissue, obtained around 200 days after intestinal transplant. CDR3 amino acids: CASSEWENEKLFF. The CDR3, as DNA: TGTGCCAGTTCGGAGTGGGAGAATGAAAAACTGTTTTTT.